This TCR beta chain was recorded in a study of regulatory T cells in long-lasting Graves disease. In germline, CDR1 is SGHRS, CDR2 YFSETQ. The CDR3 is 16 amino acids. Trimming left V 0 bases short and J 5 bases short, with 17 bases between. Researchers made TCR beta libraries by using iRepertoire HTBI primers and running Arm-PCR on CDR3 regions. TCRdb re-derived calls from the multiplex PCR reads in MiXCR, one entry per CDR3 protein. The sample has 560,000 or so distinct CDR3 sequences, roughly 16% seen once. This clonotype was detected a few times. Time point given: newly diagnosed GD, antithyroid drugs for less than 3 months. Extracted PBMC RNA gave rise to the TCR library. The same sample was also used in a study of T cells in Graves' hyperthyroidism and ophthalmopathy.

The sequencing used peripheral blood mononuclear cells (PBMCs), collected at new diagnosis, from a patient treated with antithyroid drugs. This clonotype was obtained from a man aged 18 to 29 with Graves disease. The chain couples TRBV5-1 to TRBJ2-5, with D possibly TRBD2 on 6 matching bases. The DNA for the CDR3 is TGCGCCAGCAGCTTGGTCACTGCGGGAAGCGGGGAGACCCAGTACTTC. Translation gives CASSLVTAGSGETQYF.